This TCR beta chain came from a study of T cell responses to AZD1222 COVID-19 vaccine. The study, taken as a whole, reports: The sample set comprised mostly white British donors with more females, and clonal diversity was possibly underestimated. The peak T cell response came first, and repertoires were sampled only after it. Among spike-specific TCRs, nearly half reportedly target unmutated variant regions. Among those given AZD1222, only 5 to 7 were seropositive at baseline.

To note about this clone: Its antigen remains unidentified.

The V segment lost 2 bases and the J segment 3 bases; nucleotides outside the gene matches: 15. The germline V gene has CDR1 SGHRS and CDR2 YFSETQ. This CDR3 has 19 amino acids. Libraries were prepared by immunoSEQ multiplex PCR; TCRdb keeps only in-frame clonotypes and omits some of them. The sample shows under 200,000 clones, around 87% of them seen only once. The sample here was peripheral blood, taken on day 0 of MenACWY control vaccination. V is TRBV5-1 and J is TRBJ2-7, with 12 bases lining up with TRBD2. The TCR originated in an adult in good health. The DNA of the CDR3 is TGCGCCAGCAGCTTCCACCCTAGCGGGGGGGCGGCTGGCTACTACGAGCAGTACTTC. Protein product: CASSFHPSGGAAGYYEQYF. The full variable domain, its missing parts supplied by reference TRBV5-1 and TRBJ2-7, is KAGVTQTPRYLIKTRGQQVTLSCSPISGHRSVSWYQQTPGQGLQFLFEYFSETQRNKGNFPGRFSGRQFSNSRSEMNVSTLELGDSALYLCASSFHPSGGAAGYYEQYFGPGTRLTVT.